The next 22 T cell receptor beta chains were all read from a single sample in a study of T cell changes during pregnancy in multiple sclerosis. TCRdb's table, derived via immunoSEQ multiplex PCR, lists solely in-frame clones and lacks some. The sample contains 50,000 to 75,000 clones, over 90% of which appear only once. Sample: CD8+ T cells from peripheral blood mononuclear cells, taken in the third trimester of pregnancy. These receptors were taken from a female donor with multiple sclerosis, enrolled in a pregnancy study.

V gene TRBV5-4 combines with J gene TRBJ1-1; D gene unclear. Germline V lookup: CDR1 SGHNT, CDR2 YYREEE (reference sequence). The CDR3 consists of 14 residues. V lost 6 bases to trimming and J lost 0 bases, with 12 bases between them. Written as DNA, the CDR3 is TGTGCCAGCACCATGGGAGCCATGAACACTGAAGCTTTCTTT. Translated, it gives CASTMGAMNTEAFF.

The chain has TRBV11-2 and TRBJ2-5; 7 bases are a match to TRBD1. Germline values: CDR1 SGHAT, CDR2 FQNNGV. The ends lost 5 bases at V and 2 bases at J; junction bases unmatched: 14. The CDR3 length is 17 residues. The CDR3 DNA is TGTGCCAGCAGCCCAAGGGACAGTTGGTTTTCGCAAGAGACCCAGTACTTC. Residues: CASSPRDSWFSQETQYF.

The gene calls are TRBV28 and TRBJ2-7; a weak D match, TRBD2 (5 bases). Trimming removed 3 bases at V and 6 bases at J, with 24 bases between. CDR3 length: 17 amino acids. Germline CDR1 and CDR2: MDHEN and SYDVKM. CDR3 sequence (DNA): TGTGCCAGCAGTTTGGGCCCCGTAGCGCGCAAGTACCTCGAGCAGTACTTC. Encoded protein: CASSLGPVARKYLEQYF. The full variable domain, completed using reference TRBV28 and TRBJ2-7, is DVKVTQSSRYLVKRTGEKVFLECVQDMDHENMFWYRQDPGLGLRLIYFSYDVKMKEKGDIPEGYSVSREKKERFSLILESASTNQTSMYLCASSLGPVARKYLEQYFGPGTRLTVT.

Comments on this clone: The same CDR3 arises from other DNA sequences in this sample as well. CDR3 region: CASSVGGGGAYEQYF. CDR3 coding DNA: TGTGCCAGCAGCGTAGGAGGTGGCGGGGCCTACGAGCAGTACTTC. The chain employs TRBV9 and TRBJ2-7, with D tentatively TRBD2 (6 bases). Germline V gene data show CDR1 as SGDLS and CDR2 as YYNGEE. V lost 0 bases to trimming and J lost 2 bases, with 12 bases between them. The CDR3 is 15 amino acids.

This clone was recorded once. The J gene is TRBJ2-2, the V gene TRBV19; tentatively, D is TRBD1 (6 bases). This CDR3 region has 13 residues. Looked up from germline, CDR1 is LNHDA and CDR2 is SQIVND (reference sequence). The ends were cut back, 5 bases at V and 6 bases at J, with 10 bases in the middle. CDR3 nucleotides: TGTGCCAGTAGTCGGACAGACGCCGGGGAGCTGTTTTTT. This translates into CASSRTDAGELFF.

The chain uses TRBV19 and TRBJ1-1, with D possibly TRBD1 on 6 matching bases. V was cut by 2 bases and J by 1 base, with 17 bases left in between. Germline CDR1 LNHDA, CDR2 SQIVND (reference sequence). There are 17 residues in the CDR3. The CDR3 nucleotides read TGTGCCAGTAGTATAAGGTCCAGGGCCAGGGGGAACACTGAAGCTTTCTTT. Protein sequence: CASSIRSRARGNTEAFF.

The V call is TRBV5-8, the J call TRBJ2-3, with D perhaps matching TRBD2 (5 bases). Germline lookup yields CDR1 SGHTS and CDR2 YDEGEE. V was clipped by 4 bases and J by 0 bases, with 12 bases between them. CDR3 size: 15 residues. The CDR3 region is CASSPMGASTDTQYF. Here the CDR3 DNA reads TGTGCCAGCAGCCCCATGGGAGCTAGCACAGATACGCAGTATTTT.

The V call is TRBV20-1, the J call TRBJ1-1, with D perhaps matching TRBD1 (5 bases). CDR3 length equals 10 residues. The V end was cut by 2 bases, the J end by 10 bases, with 8 bases between. Germline-derived CDR1 and CDR2 are DFQATT and SNEGSKA (reference sequence). CDR3 amino acids: CSARQGAAFF. The DNA of the CDR3 is TGCAGTGCTAGACAGGGTGCAGCTTTCTTT.

The gene calls are TRBV2 and TRBJ2-5; 9 nucleotides match TRBD1. Germline V gives CDR1 SNHLY, CDR2 FYNNEI. J was trimmed by 5 bases and V by 7 bases; bases with no gene match: 17. This CDR3 contains 17 residues. CDR3 DNA: TGTGCCAGCAATGACCCCCGGGGACAGGGAGACGGGGAGACCCAGTACTTC. Its translation is CASNDPRGQGDGETQYF.

The chain carries TRBV9 and TRBJ2-7; maybe TRBD2 (6 bases). From germline, CDR1 is SGDLS and CDR2 YYNGEE. Trimming removed 0 bases from V and 3 bases from J, with 10 bases in between. This CDR3 comprises 14 residues. The CDR3: CASSVAYGSYEQYF. As DNA, the CDR3 is TGTGCCAGCAGCGTAGCATACGGGAGCTACGAGCAGTACTTC.

The CDR3 spells CASSRSGGQYEQYF. In DNA, the CDR3 is TGTGCCAGCAGCCGATCGGGGGGCCAGTACGAGCAGTACTTC. The chain recombines TRBV7-9 with TRBJ2-7, with a weak D call TRBD2 (7 bases). Germline lookup yields CDR1 SEHNR and CDR2 FQNEAQ (reference sequence). Trimming removed 5 bases from V and 4 bases from J, with 15 bases in between. The CDR3 is 14 residues long.

On this clone itself: The sample carries other DNA sequences with the same CDR3. This chain uses TRBV5-1 with TRBJ1-1; the D is unclear. The V and J ends lost 0 bases and 0 bases respectively, with 3 bases between them. The CDR3 sequence is 13 residues long. Germline V gene lookup returns CDR1 SGHRS and CDR2 YFSETQ. The CDR3 protein is CASSLAVNTEAFF. The CDR3 coding sequence is TGCGCCAGCAGCTTGGCAGTGAACACTGAAGCTTTCTTT.

The chain links TRBV10-3 to TRBJ2-1; 15 bases line up with TRBD2. This CDR3 comprises 16 residues. V lost 5 bases to trimming and J lost 6 bases; unmatched junction nucleotides: 5. Per the germline V gene, CDR1 is ENHRY and CDR2 is SYGVKD. CDR3 nucleotide sequence: TGTGCCATCAGTATTGGACTAGCGGGAGGGGGCAATGAGCAGTTCTTC. Translated, it gives CAISIGLAGGGNEQFF.

The chain has TRBV5-8 and TRBJ1-2; 7 nucleotides match TRBD1. The CDR3 is 13 residues long. Germline CDR1 reads SGHTS; CDR2 reads YDEGEE. Germline trimming cut 0 bases from V and 6 bases from J; bases unmatched to any gene: 2. CDR3 nucleotides: TGTGCCAGCAGCTTGGTAGGGGGCGATGGCTACACCTTC. This translates into CASSLVGGDGYTF.

V gene TRBV5-1 combines with J gene TRBJ1-2, with D hard to call. This CDR3 region has 12 residues. In germline, CDR1 is SGHRS, CDR2 YFSETQ. The V gene lost 4 bases and the J gene lost 2 bases, with 6 bases spanning the gap. The CDR3 bases are TGCGCCAGCAGCAGTGAGAACTATGGCTACACCTTC. It encodes CASSSENYGYTF. Filled out from reference TRBV5-1 and TRBJ1-2, the complete variable domain reads KAGVTQTPRYLIKTRGQQVTLSCSPISGHRSVSWYQQTPGQGLQFLFEYFSETQRNKGNFPGRFSGRQFSNSRSEMNVSTLELGDSALYLCASSSENYGYTFGSGTRLTVV.

This clone was recorded only once. The gene calls are TRBV5-1 and TRBJ2-3; 8 nucleotides match TRBD1. The trim removed 4 bases at V and 4 bases at J, leaving 8 bases unmatched. The CDR3 is 15 residues long. The germline gives CDR1 SGHRS, CDR2 YFSETQ. CDR3 DNA: TGCGCCAGCAGCCTGGACAGGGTTGAAGCAGATACGCAGTATTTT. Protein sequence: CASSLDRVEADTQYF.

This chain joins TRBV12-2 and TRBJ2-3; TRBD2 is the table's D call and was not checked against the DNA. TRBV12-2 is a documented pseudogene. CDR3 size: 17 residues. The CDR3, as DNA: TGTGCAAGTCGCTTAGCGCACAGCGGGATGAGCGCAGATACGCAGTATTTT. It codes for CASRLAHSGMSADTQYF.

The gene calls are TRBV6-5 and TRBJ2-5, with 7 positions matching TRBD1. This CDR3 is built from 14 residues. Losses at the gene ends were 2 bases for V and 3 bases for J; bases not matched to a gene: 3. The germline V gene encodes CDR1 MNHEY and CDR2 SVGAGI. CDR3 region: CASSYAGGEETQYF. The CDR3 DNA reads as TGTGCCAGCAGTTACGCAGGGGGAGAAGAGACCCAGTACTTC.

This clone came up once. The chain couples TRBV5-4 to TRBJ1-1; D perhaps matches TRBD1 (6 bases). From germline, CDR1 is SGHNT and CDR2 YYREEE (reference sequence). Trimming pared 4 bases from V and 3 bases from J, leaving 16 bases between. This CDR3 is built from 15 residues. The CDR3 DNA follows: TGTGCCAGCAGCCAGACAGGTAAAAGGGACACTGAAGCTTTCTTT. The encoded protein is CASSQTGKRDTEAFF.

J is TRBJ1-2 and V is TRBV9, with 8 positions matching TRBD1. There are 17 residues in the CDR3. The germline V gene has CDR1 SGDLS and CDR2 YYNGEE. V was clipped by 0 bases and J by 4 bases; unmatched bases: 11. This chain's CDR3 is CASSVEESRGLSYGYTF. The DNA for the CDR3 is TGTGCCAGCAGCGTAGAGGAGTCCAGGGGGCTCAGCTATGGCTACACCTTC.

V usage is TRBV5-1 and J usage is TRBJ1-1; the D gene is possibly TRBD1 (5 bases). CDR3 size: 13 residues. Trimming removed 4 bases at V and 8 bases at J, with 15 bases between. Looked up from germline, CDR1 is SGHRS and CDR2 is YFSETQ. CDR3: CASSPYLRQEAFF. The CDR3 coding sequence is TGCGCCAGCAGCCCCTACTTGAGACAGGAAGCTTTCTTT. Full variable domain (outside the CDR3, taken from reference TRBV5-1 and TRBJ1-1): KAGVTQTPRYLIKTRGQQVTLSCSPISGHRSVSWYQQTPGQGLQFLFEYFSETQRNKGNFPGRFSGRQFSNSRSEMNVSTLELGDSALYLCASSPYLRQEAFFGQGTRLTVV.

The chain carries TRBV14 and TRBJ2-1; D not resolved. The ends were cut back, 4 bases at V and 7 bases at J, with 8 bases in the middle. CDR3 length: 12 residues. CDR1 SGHDN and CDR2 FVKESK come from the germline V gene. CDR3 DNA: TGTGCCAGCAGCCCCCCGGGTAATGAGCAGTTCTTC. Amino acid sequence: CASSPPGNEQFF.